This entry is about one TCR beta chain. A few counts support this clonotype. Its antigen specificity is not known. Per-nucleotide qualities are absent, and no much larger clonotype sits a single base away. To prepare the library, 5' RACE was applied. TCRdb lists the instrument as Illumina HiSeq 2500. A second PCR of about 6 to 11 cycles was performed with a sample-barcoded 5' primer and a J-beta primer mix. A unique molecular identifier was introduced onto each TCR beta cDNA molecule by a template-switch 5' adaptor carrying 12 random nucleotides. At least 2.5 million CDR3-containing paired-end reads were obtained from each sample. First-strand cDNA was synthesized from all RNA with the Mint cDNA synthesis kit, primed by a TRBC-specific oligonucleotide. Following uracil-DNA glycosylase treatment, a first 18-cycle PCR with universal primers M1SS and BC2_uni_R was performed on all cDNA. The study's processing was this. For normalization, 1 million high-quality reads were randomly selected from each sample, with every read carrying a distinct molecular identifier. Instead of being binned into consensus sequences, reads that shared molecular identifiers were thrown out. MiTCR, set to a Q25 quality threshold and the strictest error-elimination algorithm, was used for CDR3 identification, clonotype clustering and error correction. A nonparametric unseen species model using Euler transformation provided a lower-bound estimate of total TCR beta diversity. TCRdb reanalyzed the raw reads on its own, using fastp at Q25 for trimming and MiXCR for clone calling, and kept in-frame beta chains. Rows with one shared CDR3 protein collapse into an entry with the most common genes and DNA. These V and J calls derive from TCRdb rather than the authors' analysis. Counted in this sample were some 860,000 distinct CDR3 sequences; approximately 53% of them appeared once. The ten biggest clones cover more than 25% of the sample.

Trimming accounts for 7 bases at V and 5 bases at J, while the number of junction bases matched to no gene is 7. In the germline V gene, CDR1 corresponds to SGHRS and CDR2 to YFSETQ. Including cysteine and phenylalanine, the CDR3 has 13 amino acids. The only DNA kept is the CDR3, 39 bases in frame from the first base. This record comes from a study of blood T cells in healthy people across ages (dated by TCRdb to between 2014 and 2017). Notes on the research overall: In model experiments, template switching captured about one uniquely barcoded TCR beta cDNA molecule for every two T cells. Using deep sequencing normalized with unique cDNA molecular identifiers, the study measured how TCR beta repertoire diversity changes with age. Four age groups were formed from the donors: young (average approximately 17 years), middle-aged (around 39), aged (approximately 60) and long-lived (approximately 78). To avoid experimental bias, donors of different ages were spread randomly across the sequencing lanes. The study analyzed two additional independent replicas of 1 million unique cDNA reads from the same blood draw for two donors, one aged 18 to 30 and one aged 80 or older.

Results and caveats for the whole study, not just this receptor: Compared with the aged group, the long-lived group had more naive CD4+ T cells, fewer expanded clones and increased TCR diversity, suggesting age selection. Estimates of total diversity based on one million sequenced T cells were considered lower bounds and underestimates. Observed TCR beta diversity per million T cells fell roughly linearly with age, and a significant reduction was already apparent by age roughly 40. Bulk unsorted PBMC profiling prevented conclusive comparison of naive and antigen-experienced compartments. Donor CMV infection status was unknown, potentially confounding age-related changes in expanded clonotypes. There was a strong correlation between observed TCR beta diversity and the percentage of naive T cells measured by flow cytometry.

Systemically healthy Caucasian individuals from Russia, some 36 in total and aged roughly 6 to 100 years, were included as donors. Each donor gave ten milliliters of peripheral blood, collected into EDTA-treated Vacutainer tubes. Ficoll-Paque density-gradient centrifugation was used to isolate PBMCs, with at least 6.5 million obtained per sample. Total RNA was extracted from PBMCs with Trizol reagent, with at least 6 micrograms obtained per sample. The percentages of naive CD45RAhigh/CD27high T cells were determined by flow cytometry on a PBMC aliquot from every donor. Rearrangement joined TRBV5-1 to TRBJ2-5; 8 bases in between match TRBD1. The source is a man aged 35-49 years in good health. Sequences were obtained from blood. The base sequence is TGCGCCAGCCAACAGGGGGGACAGGAGACCCAGTACTTC. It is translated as CASQQGGQETQYF. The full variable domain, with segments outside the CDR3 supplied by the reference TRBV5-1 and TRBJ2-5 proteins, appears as KAGVTQTPRYLIKTRGQQVTLSCSPISGHRSVSWYQQTPGQGLQFLFEYFSETQRNKGNFPGRFSGRQFSNSRSEMNVSTLELGDSALYLCASQQGGQETQYFGPGTRLLVL.